These 10 T cell receptor beta chains were all obtained from the same sample, sequenced in a study of blood T cell repertoires in COVID-19. Sequencing used immunoSEQ multiplex PCR; TCRdb keeps in-frame clones, though not all of them. This sample yields some 330,000 clones, of which roughly 86% are seen a single time; approximately 1.9% belongs to the top ten. The sequencing input was PBMCs or T cells enriched from blood (not recorded which). Receptors were obtained from a middle-aged man in a cohort exposed to, infected with or recovered from COVID-19 (not recorded which).

V is TRBV5-1 and J is TRBJ2-7, with 11 nucleotides matching TRBD2. Germline assignment: CDR1 SGHRS and CDR2 YFSETQ. V lost 5 bases and J lost 2; bases outside the gene matches: 6. The CDR3 contains 15 residues. The CDR3 DNA is TGCGCCAGCAGTCGAGAGACTAGCGGGACCTACGAGCAGTACTTC. The encoded protein is CASSRETSGTYEQYF. The whole variable domain, filled in from reference TRBV5-1 and TRBJ2-7, reads KAGVTQTPRYLIKTRGQQVTLSCSPISGHRSVSWYQQTPGQGLQFLFEYFSETQRNKGNFPGRFSGRQFSNSRSEMNVSTLELGDSALYLCASSRETSGTYEQYFGPGTRLTVT.

J is TRBJ2-3 and V is TRBV4-1; 10 bases line up with TRBD2. CDR1 is MGHRA and CDR2 is YSYEKL in the germline V gene. V shed 0 bases and J 1 base; nucleotides not matched to a gene: 4. The CDR3 has 17 residues. DNA for the CDR3: TGCGCCAGCAGCCAAGACATAACTAGCGGGGGCACAGATACGCAGTATTTT. It yields the protein CASSQDITSGGTDTQYF.

V usage is TRBV11-2 and J usage is TRBJ2-1, with 7 bases matching TRBD1. This CDR3 has 16 residues. Germline V gene lookup returns CDR1 SGHAT and CDR2 FQNNGV. The J segment lost 2 bases and the V segment lost 1 base, leaving 5 bases of the junction unmatched. The CDR3 DNA is TGTGCCAGCAGCTTAGCCGGGACAGCCCCCTACAATGAGCAGTTCTTC. Protein product: CASSLAGTAPYNEQFF.

V and J are TRBV4-1 and TRBJ1-2; D is unresolved. V was pared by 3 bases and J by 3 bases, with 20 bases between. This CDR3 spans 17 amino acids. CDR1 is MGHRA, CDR2 YSYEKL, per germline. This CDR3 is CASSQQTGKRTYYGYTF. The CDR3 nucleotides read TGCGCCAGCAGCCAGCAAACCGGGAAACGAACTTACTATGGCTACACCTTC.

This sequence joins TRBV7-9 and TRBJ2-1; TRBD2 matches 12 bases. Germline V gives CDR1 SEHNR, CDR2 FQNEAQ (reference sequence). V was pared by 4 bases and J by 7 bases, with 5 bases of the junction left unmatched. CDR3 length: 15 amino acids. DNA of the CDR3: TGTGCCAGCAGCTGGAGACTAGCGGGAGCGAATGAGCAGTTCTTC. Protein: CASSWRLAGANEQFF.

This chain links TRBV7-9 with TRBJ1-4; TRBD1 agrees at 8 bases. The V gene's germline CDR1 is SEHNR and CDR2 FQNEAQ (reference sequence). This CDR3 comprises 14 residues. J lost 8 bases, V lost 0 bases, and 2 bases had no gene match. The CDR3 loop is CASSLAWDREKLFF. As DNA, the CDR3 is TGTGCCAGCAGCTTAGCGTGGGACAGGGAAAAACTGTTTTTT.

V usage is TRBV7-8 and J usage is TRBJ1-6; D remains unclear. The CDR3 covers 17 residues. Germline V CDR1 and CDR2: SGHVS, FQNEAQ. The V gene lost 2 bases and the J gene lost 3 bases, with 14 bases spanning the gap. The CDR3: CASSLRVLRDYNSPLHF. CDR3 bases: TGTGCCAGCAGCTTAAGGGTACTGAGGGACTATAATTCACCCCTCCACTTT.

The chain uses TRBV20-1 and TRBJ1-6; D unresolved. The CDR3 is 11 amino acids. The V gene's germline CDR1 is DFQATT and CDR2 SNEGSKA (reference sequence). V was shortened by 6 bases and J by 14 bases, with 14 bases between the two germline ends. CDR3 nucleotide sequence: TGCAGTGCCGAAGGGTGGAGGACCCTCCACTTT. It is translated as CSAEGWRTLHF.

The chain carries TRBV19 and TRBJ2-6; 8 nucleotides align to TRBD1. The CDR3 covers 15 residues. J gave up 1 base and V 9 bases, and 5 bases lay outside the gene matches. Germline loops: CDR1 LNHDA, CDR2 SQIVND (reference sequence). CDR3 nucleotides: TGTGCCAGCAGGACAGGGCGGTCTGGGGCCAACGTCCTGACTTTC. Encoded protein: CASRTGRSGANVLTF.

The rearrangement joins TRBV6-4 to TRBJ1-2; tentatively, D is TRBD1 (5 bases). V lost 3 bases, J lost 8 bases, and 10 bases lay in between. Looked up from germline, CDR1 is MRHNA and CDR2 is SNTAGT. There are 12 residues in the CDR3. In nucleotides, the CDR3 is TGTGCCAGCAGTGATAACAGGCGAGGCTACACCTTC. As protein: CASSDNRRGYTF.